Listed below are T cell receptor beta chains from one sample, sequenced in a study of shared clonotypes between healthy human individuals. TCRdb's copy holds only in-frame clones and misses some; the assay was immunoSEQ multiplex PCR. Found here are some 2,500,000 clones, approximately 93% of them singletons; the top ten hold around 0.37%. Sequencing was carried out using naive CD4+ T cells from PBMCs. These receptors were collected from a man aged 18 to 30 in good health. Some clones in this sample may be carry-over from other donors' samples. CDR3s include the opening cysteine and the closing phenylalanine or tryptophan. The order of the fields is V gene, J gene, CDR3 protein.

TRBV28,TRBJ1-2,CASSLPDGYTF
TRBV29-1,TRBJ1-1,CSVPMSVWEGGTEAFF
TRBV5-8,TRBJ2-7,CASSATPGQGFKEQYF
TRBV28,TRBJ1-1,CASSLAQNTEAFF
TRBV7-9,TRBJ1-1,CASSVSRGDTEAFF
TRBV30,TRBJ2-7,CASKSEMLYEQYF
TRBV28,TRBJ1-3,CASTKTGRRGGNTIYF
TRBV11-3,TRBJ2-2,CASSRDGHTGELFF
TRBV10-1,TRBJ2-7,CASSDREWGEQYF
TRBV7-2,TRBJ2-1,CASSLAFSGHYNEQFF
TRBV4-2,TRBJ2-1,CASSQAANEQFF
TRBV4-3,TRBJ2-3,CASSQLGGDTQYF
TRBV5-1,TRBJ1-1,CASSLVAGGLNTEAFF
TRBV2,TRBJ2-5,CASGPFEGTQYF
TRBV10-1,TRBJ2-2,CASSESGTNTGELFF
TRBV7-6,TRBJ2-3,CASSLGTPGLAGPTDTQYF
TRBV5-1,TRBJ1-2,CASSPAGTGFDGYTF
TRBV19,TRBJ2-3,CASSPTAVPDTQYF
TRBV18,TRBJ2-3,CASSSRRLAGVEDTQYF
TRBV7-3,TRBJ2-3,CASSPSGSDASTDTQYF
TRBV7-9,TRBJ2-1,CASSRGQSYNEQFF
TRBV6-5,TRBJ2-7,CASQASGWGVYEQYF
TRBV19,TRBJ2-3,CASLAGGGADTQYF
TRBV7-9,TRBJ2-5,CASSFQGSETQYF
TRBV27,TRBJ1-1,CASSFRQGGNTEAFF
TRBV15,TRBJ2-1,CATSRAPREEQFF
TRBV18,TRBJ2-5,CASSPVGQETQYF
TRBV7-9,TRBJ1-4,CASSLLDGRPLEKLFF
TRBV27,TRBJ2-7,CASSPRDRGKTYEQYF
TRBV18,TRBJ1-1,CASSPQLRGYENTEAFF
TRBV9,TRBJ2-7,CASSVSPGPYEQYF
TRBV9,TRBJ2-1,CASSVTPANYNEQFF
TRBV14,TRBJ2-2,CASSQDRGRSNTGELFF
TRBV7-9,TRBJ2-1,CASSYRTAYNEQFF
TRBV27,TRBJ1-4,CASSFTGTGGKKLFF
TRBV9,TRBJ2-1,CASSPRAGFGSEQFF
TRBV30,TRBJ1-2,CAWITGLGQRVGYTF